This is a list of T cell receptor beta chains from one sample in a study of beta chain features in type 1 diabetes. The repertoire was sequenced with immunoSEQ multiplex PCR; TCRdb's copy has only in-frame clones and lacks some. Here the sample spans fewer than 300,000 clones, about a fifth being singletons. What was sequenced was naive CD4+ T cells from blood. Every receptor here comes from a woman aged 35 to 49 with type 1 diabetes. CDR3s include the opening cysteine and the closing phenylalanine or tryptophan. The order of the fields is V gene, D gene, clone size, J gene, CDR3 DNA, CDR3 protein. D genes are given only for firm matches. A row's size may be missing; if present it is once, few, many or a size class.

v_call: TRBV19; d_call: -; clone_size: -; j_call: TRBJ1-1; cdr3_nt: TGTGCCAGTCGACCAATGGGGCTCATGAACACTGAAGCTTTCTTT; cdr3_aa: CASRPMGLMNTEAFF
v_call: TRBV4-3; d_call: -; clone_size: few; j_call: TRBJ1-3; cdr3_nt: TGCGCCAGCAGCCAAGATCCAGGGCGGGATTTTGGAAACACCATATATTTT; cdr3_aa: CASSQDPGRDFGNTIYF
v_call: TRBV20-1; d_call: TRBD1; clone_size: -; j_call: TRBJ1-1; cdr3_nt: TGCAGTAATCGCAGGGGGCAAGAAGCTTTCTTT; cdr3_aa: CSNRRGQEAFF
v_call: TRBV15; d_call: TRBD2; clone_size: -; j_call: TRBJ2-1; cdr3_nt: TGTGCCACCAGCAGAGATTTAGGGACTAGCAATGAGCAGTTCTTC; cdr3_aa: CATSRDLGTSNEQFF
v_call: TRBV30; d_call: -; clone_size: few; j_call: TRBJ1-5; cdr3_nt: TGTGCCTGGAGTGGACAGAGCAATCAGCCCCAGCATTTT; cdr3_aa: CAWSGQSNQPQHF
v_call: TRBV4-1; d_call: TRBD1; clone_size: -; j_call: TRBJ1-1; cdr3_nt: TGCGCCAGCAGCCAGGACAGGGTGAACACTGAAGCTTTCTTT; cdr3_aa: CASSQDRVNTEAFF
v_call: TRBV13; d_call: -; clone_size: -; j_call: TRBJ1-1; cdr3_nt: TGTGCCAGCAGCGTTCTGACTGAAGCTTTCTTT; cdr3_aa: CASSVLTEAFF
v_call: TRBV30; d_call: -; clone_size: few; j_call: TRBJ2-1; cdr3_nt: TGTGCCTGGAGTTCGCGGGAGCAGTTCTTC; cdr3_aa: CAWSSREQFF
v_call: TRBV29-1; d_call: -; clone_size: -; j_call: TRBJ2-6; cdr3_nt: TGCAGCGTTGAAGAACAGGGCACAGGGGCCAACGTCCTGACTTTC; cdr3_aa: CSVEEQGTGANVLTF
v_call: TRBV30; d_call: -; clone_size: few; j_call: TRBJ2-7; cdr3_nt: TGTGCCTGGGGTCCCCCAGGGGGGAGATGGGTTTGGCAGTACTTC; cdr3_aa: CAWGPPGGRWVWQYF
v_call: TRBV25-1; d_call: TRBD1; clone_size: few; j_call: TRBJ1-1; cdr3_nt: TGTGCCAGCAGTGCAGGGGGGTTATCGAGTTTTGAAGCTTTCTTT; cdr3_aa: CASSAGGLSSFEAFF